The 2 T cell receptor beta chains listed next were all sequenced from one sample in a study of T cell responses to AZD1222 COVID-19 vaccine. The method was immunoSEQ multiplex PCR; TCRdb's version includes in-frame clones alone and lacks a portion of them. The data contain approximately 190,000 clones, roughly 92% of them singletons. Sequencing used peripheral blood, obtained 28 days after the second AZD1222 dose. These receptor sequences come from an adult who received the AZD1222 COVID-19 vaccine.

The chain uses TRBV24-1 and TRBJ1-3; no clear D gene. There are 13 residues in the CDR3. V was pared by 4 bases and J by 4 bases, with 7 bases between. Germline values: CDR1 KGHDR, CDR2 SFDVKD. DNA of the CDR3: TGTGCCACCAGTGACGAGAAGGGAAACACCATATATTTT. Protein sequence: CATSDEKGNTIYF.

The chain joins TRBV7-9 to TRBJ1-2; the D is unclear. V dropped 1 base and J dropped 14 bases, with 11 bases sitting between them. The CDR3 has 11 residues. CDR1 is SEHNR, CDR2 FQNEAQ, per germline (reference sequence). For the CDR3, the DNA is TGTGCCAGCAGCTTAGGGACCGCTACAACCTTC. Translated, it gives CASSLGTATTF. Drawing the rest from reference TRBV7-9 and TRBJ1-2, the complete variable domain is DTGVSQNPRHKITKRGQNVTFRCDPISEHNRLYWYRQTLGQGPEFLTYFQNEAQLEKSRLLSDRFSAERPKGSFSTLEIQRTEQGDSAMYLCASSLGTATTFGSGTRLTVV.